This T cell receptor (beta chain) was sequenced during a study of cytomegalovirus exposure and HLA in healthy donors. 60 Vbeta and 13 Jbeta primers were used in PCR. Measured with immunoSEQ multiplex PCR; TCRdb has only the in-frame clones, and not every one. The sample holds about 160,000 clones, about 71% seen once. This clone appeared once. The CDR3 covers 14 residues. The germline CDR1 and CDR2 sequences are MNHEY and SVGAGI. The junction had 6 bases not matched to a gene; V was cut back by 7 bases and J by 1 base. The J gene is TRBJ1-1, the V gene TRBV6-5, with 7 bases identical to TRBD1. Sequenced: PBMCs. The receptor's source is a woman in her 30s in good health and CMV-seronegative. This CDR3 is CASKAGTANTEAFF. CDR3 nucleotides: TGTGCCAGCAAAGCCGGGACAGCGAACACTGAAGCTTTCTTT.